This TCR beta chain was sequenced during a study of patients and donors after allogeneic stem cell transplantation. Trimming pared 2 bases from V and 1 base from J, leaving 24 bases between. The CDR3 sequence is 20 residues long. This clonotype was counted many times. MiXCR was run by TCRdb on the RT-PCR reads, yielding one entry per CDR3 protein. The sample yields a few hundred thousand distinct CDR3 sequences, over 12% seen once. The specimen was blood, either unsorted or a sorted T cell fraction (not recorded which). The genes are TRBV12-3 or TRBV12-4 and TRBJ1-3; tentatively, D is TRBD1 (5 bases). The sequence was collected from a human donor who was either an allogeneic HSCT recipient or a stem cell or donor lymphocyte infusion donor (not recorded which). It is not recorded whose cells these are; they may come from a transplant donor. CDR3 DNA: TGTGCCAGCAGTTTAATCCCAGGGTTTGGGGCCAGGAAGTCTGGAAACACCATATATTTT. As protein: CASSLIPGFGARKSGNTIYF.